This passage covers 20 T cell receptor beta chains from one sample sequenced in a study of neurological immune-mediated disorders. TCRdb processed the 5' RACE reads anew with MiXCR; each CDR3 protein has one entry. Among fewer than 60,000 distinct CDR3 sequences, 10% were seen once, and the ten largest hold approximately 5%. The sample consisted of PBMCs. The receptors were sampled from a man in his sixties or seventies with HTLV-1-associated myelopathy (HAM/TSP).

This clonotype occurred many times. V and J are TRBV7-3 and TRBJ2-7, with D perhaps matching TRBD1 or TRBD2 (7 bases each). The CDR3 is 13 residues long. V lost 3 bases to trimming and J lost 6 bases, with 12 bases between them. Germline lookup yields CDR1 SGHTA and CDR2 FQGTGA. CDR3 in amino acids: CASSFDREGEQYF. The CDR3 DNA reads TGTGCCAGCAGCTTCGACAGGGAGGGCGAGCAGTACTTC.

This clonotype was found many times. The chain has TRBV5-1 and TRBJ2-3, with 7 nucleotides matching TRBD2. The CDR3 spans 16 residues. Germline V CDR1 and CDR2: SGHRS, YFSETQ. Trimming took 5 bases from V and 6 from J; bases not matched to a gene: 15. The DNA of the CDR3 is TGCGCCAGCAGTAATTCACTAGCGCACCAGACGGATACGCAGTATTTT. This encodes CASSNSLAHQTDTQYF.

A few counts support this clonotype. The chain carries TRBV3-1 and TRBJ2-3; 9 nucleotides agree with TRBD2. CDR3 size: 14 residues. CDR1 is LGHDT, CDR2 YNNKEL, per germline (reference sequence). Trimming at V came to 10 bases and at J to 1 base, leaving 6 bases not matched to a gene. CDR3 amino acids: CATQASGGTDTQYF. The CDR3 coding sequence is TGTGCCACCCAGGCTAGCGGGGGCACAGATACGCAGTATTTT.

This clonotype was observed many times. The chain recombines TRBV20-1 with TRBJ2-1; 8 bases fit TRBD2. With V trimmed by 4 bases and J by 4 bases, 9 bases remained unmatched. This CDR3 comprises 15 residues. The germline V gene encodes CDR1 DFQATT and CDR2 SNEGSKA (reference sequence). The CDR3 here is CSANPGAGAYNEQFF. The CDR3, as DNA: TGCAGTGCTAACCCGGGAGCGGGGGCATACAATGAGCAGTTCTTC.

This clonotype has at least ten counts. The chain links TRBV5-1 to TRBJ2-3; D ambiguous. The V and J ends lost 4 bases and 4 bases respectively, with 7 bases between them. The CDR3 consists of 12 residues. Germline V CDR1 and CDR2: SGHRS, YFSETQ. The CDR3 is CASSREPDTQYF. The CDR3, as DNA: TGCGCCAGCAGCCGAGAGCCAGATACGCAGTATTTT.

This clonotype was seen repeatedly, ten times or more. The chain uses TRBV5-1 and TRBJ1-2, with D possibly matching TRBD1 (6 bases). The germline V gene encodes CDR1 SGHRS and CDR2 YFSETQ. Trimming took 4 bases from V and 6 from J, leaving 31 bases between them. The CDR3 spans 19 residues. The CDR3 sequence: CASSHHDRKNSIGNNGYTF. The CDR3 DNA reads TGCGCCAGCAGCCATCATGACAGGAAGAACTCGATCGGAAATAATGGCTACACCTTC. Combining the CDR3 with reference TRBV5-1 and TRBJ1-2 gives the whole variable domain KAGVTQTPRYLIKTRGQQVTLSCSPISGHRSVSWYQQTPGQGLQFLFEYFSETQRNKGNFPGRFSGRQFSNSRSEMNVSTLELGDSALYLCASSHHDRKNSIGNNGYTFGSGTRLTVV.

As regards this clonotype: A much larger clonotype is one base distant, so this may be a read error. The V call is TRBV9, the J call TRBJ2-7; maybe TRBD2 (8 bases). Trimming pared 4 bases from V and 3 bases from J, leaving 23 bases between. Germline CDR1 reads SGDLS; CDR2 reads YYNGEE. This CDR3 has 17 amino acids. The DNA for the CDR3 is TGTGCCAGCAGCCCCCGGGAGGGGGCCTCACTCCTCTACGAGCAGTACTTC. Translation: CASSPREGASLLYEQYF.

Many counts were recorded for this clonotype. The rearrangement uses TRBV20-1 and TRBJ1-2; 7 bases agree with TRBD1. The trim removed 0 bases at V and 7 bases at J, leaving 14 bases unmatched. In germline, CDR1 is DFQATT, CDR2 SNEGSKA (reference sequence). The CDR3 sequence is 16 residues long. CDR3 nucleotides: TGCAGTGCTAGAGATTCATCAGGGGGATTAGACGGTGGCTACACCTTC. Encoded protein: CSARDSSGGLDGGYTF.

This clonotype was picked up many times. The rearrangement uses TRBV7-2 and TRBJ2-5, with 8 positions matching TRBD2. The CDR3 has 14 amino acids. Germline V gene sequence: CDR1 SGHTA, CDR2 FQGNSA. The V segment lost 10 bases and the J segment 4 bases; nucleotides outside the gene matches: 11. Written as DNA, the CDR3 is TGTGCCACAAGGGCGCGGGAGGTCCTAGAGACCCAGTACTTC. Translating gives CATRAREVLETQYF. The variable domain in full, with the rest retrieved from reference TRBV7-2 and TRBJ2-5, is GAGVSQSPSNKVTEKGKDVELRCDPISGHTALYWYRQSLGQGLEFLIYFQGNSAPDKSGLPSDRFSAERTGGSVSTLTIQRTQQEDSAVYLCATRAREVLETQYFGPGTRLLVL.

This clonotype was observed at least ten times. The CDR3, as DNA: TGTGCCAGCAGCCAAGGTGGACTAGCGGGAAAGGATACGCAGTATTTT. Amino acids: CASSQGGLAGKDTQYF. V and J are TRBV4-2 and TRBJ2-3; 12 bases fit TRBD2. This CDR3 comprises 16 residues. Per the germline V gene, CDR1 is LGHNA and CDR2 is YNFKEQ. Trimming took 1 base from V and 6 from J; bases not matched to a gene: 5.

With regard to this clonotype: Possible read error: a much larger clone is one base away. The V and J genes are TRBV28 and TRBJ1-6; perhaps TRBD1 as D (5 bases). Trimming left V 3 bases short and J 8 bases short, with 11 bases between. The CDR3 covers 14 residues. Germline CDR1 and CDR2: MDHEN and SYDVKM. DNA for the CDR3: TGTGCCAGCAGTTTCAGGGTTAGTGATTCACCCCTCCACTTT. As protein: CASSFRVSDSPLHF.

In this sample, this clonotype turned up many times. J is TRBJ2-7 and V is TRBV7-8, with 8 nucleotides matching TRBD2. CDR3 size: 15 residues. With 5 bases clipped from V and 2 bases from J, the junction kept 8 bases outside the gene matches. Germline V gene sequence: CDR1 SGHVS, CDR2 FQNEAQ. CDR3 DNA: TGTGCCAGCAGCCCCCTGGCGGGAGGCACCTACGAGCAGTACTTC. Translated, it gives CASSPLAGGTYEQYF.

This clonotype was seen ten or more times. The J gene is TRBJ1-1, the V gene TRBV20-1; tentative D call: TRBD1 (6 bases). Germline V gene lookup returns CDR1 DFQATT and CDR2 SNEGSKA (reference sequence). V was shortened by 6 bases and J by 2 bases, with 10 bases between the two germline ends. The CDR3 spans 12 residues. The CDR3 spells CSAPRGNTEAFF. CDR3 nucleotide sequence: TGCAGTGCCCCCAGGGGAAACACTGAAGCTTTCTTT.

The chain has TRBV20-1 and TRBJ2-1; D is tentatively TRBD1 or TRBD2 (5 bases each). V lost 3 bases, J lost 0 bases, and 12 bases lay in between. Germline V CDR1 and CDR2: DFQATT, SNEGSKA (reference sequence). The CDR3 is made up of 15 amino acids. The CDR3 nucleotides read TGCAGTGCTAGGGGACGGACCAGCTCCTACAATGAGCAGTTCTTC. Amino acids: CSARGRTSSYNEQFF.

In regard to this clonotype: One base away lies a much larger clone, so this may be a sequencing read error. The J gene is TRBJ2-5, the V gene TRBV20-1; maybe TRBD1 (5 bases). From germline, CDR1 is DFQATT and CDR2 SNEGSKA (reference sequence). The CDR3 length is 13 residues. CDR3 in amino acids: CSARGHPERTQYF. The CDR3 DNA is TGCAGTGCCAGAGGACACCCTGAGAGGACCCAGTACTTC.

This clonotype has at least ten counts. CDR3 DNA: TGCAGTGCTAGAGATCGTCGGGCGGGAGTCTCGCCGCAGTATTTT. This codes for CSARDRRAGVSPQYF. V and J are TRBV20-1 and TRBJ2-3, with 7 bases lining up with TRBD2. Germline V lookup: CDR1 DFQATT, CDR2 SNEGSKA (reference sequence). The CDR3 runs to 15 residues. The V segment lost 0 bases and the J segment 10 bases; nucleotides outside the gene matches: 13.

There are many counts of this clonotype. The chain links TRBV24-1 to TRBJ2-2; TRBD2 aligns across 7 bases. The V and J ends lost 7 bases and 5 bases, in that order; junction bases with no gene match: 3. Per germline, CDR1 KGHDR and CDR2 SFDVKD. The CDR3 loop spans 13 amino acids. CDR3 bases: TGTGCCACCAGGGGAGCGGGGACCGGGGAGCTGTTTTTT. Its translation is CATRGAGTGELFF.

Ten or more counts support this clonotype. The chain employs TRBV5-5 and TRBJ2-3, with 10 positions matching TRBD2. V shed 5 bases and J 2 bases; nucleotides not matched to a gene: 5. The germline V gene has CDR1 SGHKS and CDR2 YYEKEE (reference sequence). CDR3 length equals 15 residues. CDR3 sequence reads: CASRSLAGFTDTQYF. CDR3 sequence (DNA): TGTGCCAGCAGGTCACTAGCGGGATTCACAGATACGCAGTATTTT.

The rearrangement joins TRBV7-2 to TRBJ2-7; D may be TRBD1 (6 bases). The CDR3 spans 14 residues. V dropped 4 bases and J dropped 1 base, with 11 bases sitting between them. Germline V gene lookup returns CDR1 SGHTA and CDR2 FQGNSA. CDR3 amino acids: CASSSMTGSYEQYF. In DNA, the CDR3 is TGTGCCAGCAGCTCTATGACAGGATCCTACGAGCAGTACTTC.

Ten or more counts support this clonotype. A junction boundary mismatches the germline segment, possibly from a read error. This chain uses TRBV5-1 with TRBJ2-4, with TRBD1 as a possible D gene (5 bases). The CDR3 totals 12 residues. CDR1 is SGHRS and CDR2 is YFSETQ in the germline V gene. The CDR3 region has the DNA TGCGCCAGCAGCTTGGCCCAGGGTATAAGGCACTTC. Its protein is CASSLAQGIRHF.